This entry lists 3 T cell receptor beta chains sequenced from one sample in a study of CD8+ T cells in alopecia areata. cDNA prepared by RNA extraction and subsequent reverse transcription served as the template for sequencing. Here immunoSEQ multiplex PCR was the method, and the copy in TCRdb shows in-frame clones only, minus some. Of under 250,000 clones in the sample, 50% to 70% were seen once. Sequenced material: CD4+ T cells sorted from blood, taken at week 0. The source of these receptors is a human donor with alopecia areata.

This clone has only a few counts. This chain links TRBV5-1 with TRBJ2-3, with 7 bases fitting TRBD2. The CDR3 covers 14 residues. Germline CDR1 SGHRS, CDR2 YFSETQ. J lost 4 bases, V lost 0 bases, and 2 bases had no gene match. Here the CDR3 reads CASSLGDYSDTQYF. DNA of the CDR3: TGCGCCAGCAGCTTGGGGGACTATTCAGATACGCAGTATTTT.

The V gene is TRBV2, the J gene TRBJ2-3; no clear D gene. The CDR3 spans 16 residues. CDR1 SNHLY and CDR2 FYNNEI come from the germline V gene. V shed 1 base and J shed 0 bases, with 11 bases lying between them. CDR3 sequence reads: CASSEGSASSTDTQYF. The CDR3 region has the DNA TGTGCCAGCAGTGAAGGGAGCGCATCTAGCACAGATACGCAGTATTTT.

The gene calls are TRBV27 and TRBJ2-1, with 11 bases matching TRBD2. Germline CDR1 MNHEY, CDR2 SMNVEV (reference sequence). V gave up 7 bases and J gave up 6 bases; unmatched junction bases: 5. This CDR3 has 14 residues. CDR3: CASTGLAGRNEQFF. The DNA for the CDR3 is TGTGCCAGCACCGGACTAGCGGGCCGCAATGAGCAGTTCTTC.